This is a list of T cell receptor beta chains from one sample in a study of blood T cell repertoires in COVID-19. Profiled with immunoSEQ multiplex PCR; TCRdb holds only in-frame clones, not every one. The sample yields fewer than 200,000 clones, approximately 85% seen once. Material for sequencing was peripheral blood. The receptor source for this set is a man in his fifties or sixties who had recovered from COVID-19. The CDR3 runs from the conserved cysteine through the conserved F or W. D genes are given only for firm matches. A row's size may be missing; if present it is once, few, many or a size class.

>NA|TRBJ2-7|TRBV5-6|NA
CASRSRRQPYEQYF
TGTGCCAGCAGATCCAGGAGGCAGCCCTACGAGCAGTACTTC
>NA|TRBJ2-6|TRBV5-4|NA
CASSLGLAFSGANVLTF
TGTGCCAGCAGCTTGGGCTTAGCTTTCTCTGGGGCCAACGTCCTGACTTTC
>TRBD1|TRBJ1-2|TRBV5-1|once
CASSSQGDYGYTF
TGCGCCAGCAGCTCACAGGGGGACTATGGCTACACCTTC
>TRBD2|TRBJ2-1|TRBV6-6|NA
CASSGAGTSLEFF
TGTGCCAGCAGTGGGGCTGGGACTAGTCTGGAGTTCTTC
>NA|TRBJ1-2|TRBV30|NA
CAWSVGGDGYTF
TGTGCCTGGAGTGTTGGAGGGGACGGCTACACCTTC
>TRBD1|TRBJ2-7|TRBV4-2|NA
CASSHTGTGGRYEQYF
TGTGCCAGCAGCCATACCGGGACAGGGGGCCGCTACGAGCAGTACTTC
>NA|TRBJ1-1|TRBV7-3|NA
CASSLEGRGSTEAFF
TGTGCCAGCAGCTTAGAGGGGCGGGGGAGCACTGAAGCTTTCTTT
>TRBD2|TRBJ2-1|TRBV10-3|NA
CAISGLAVNNEQFF
TGTGCCATCAGCGGACTAGCGGTTAACAATGAGCAGTTCTTC
>NA|TRBJ2-7|TRBV24-1|few
CATSEHRAGSYEQYF
TGTGCCACCAGTGAACACAGGGCCGGCTCCTACGAGCAGTACTTC
>TRBD1|TRBJ2-2|TRBV25-1|NA
CASSEHRGLYTGELFF
TGTGCCAGCAGTGAACACAGGGGGCTGTACACCGGGGAGCTGTTTTTT
>TRBD1|TRBJ1-5|TRBV6-5|NA
CASSYSDRVGQPQHF
TGTGCCAGCAGTTACTCGGACAGGGTGGGTCAGCCCCAGCATTTT
>TRBD1|TRBJ2-3|TRBV24-1|NA
CATEGASTDTQYF
TGTGCCACCGAGGGGGCGAGCACAGATACGCAGTATTTT
>NA|TRBJ2-7|TRBV1|NA
CTSGGTSGGLSSYEQYF
TGCACCAGCGGAGGGACTAGCGGGGGGTTGAGCTCCTACGAGCAGTACTTC
>TRBD1|TRBJ2-2|TRBV18|NA
CASSTGTGGTGELFF
TGTGCCAGCTCTACCGGGACAGGGGGAACCGGGGAGCTGTTTTTT
>NA|TRBJ2-5|TRBV2|once
CAGRGVAGTQYF
TGTGCCGGCAGGGGAGTGGCGGGGACCCAGTACTTC
>NA|TRBJ2-5|TRBV27|NA
CASSLGSQGLETQYF
TGTGCCAGCAGTTTGGGGTCCCAGGGCCTCGAGACCCAGTACTTC
>TRBD1|TRBJ1-1|TRBV5-6|NA
CASSPGQGLAEAFF
TGTGCCAGCAGCCCGGGACAGGGCTTAGCTGAAGCTTTCTTT
>NA|TRBJ1-5|TRBV7-2|NA
CASSWRARHQPQHF
TGTGCCAGCAGCTGGAGGGCCCGGCATCAGCCCCAGCATTTT
>NA|TRBJ1-2|TRBV4-2|NA
CASSQTISGDIYYGYTF
TGTGCCAGCAGCCAAACTATATCAGGGGACATTTACTATGGCTACACCTTC
>NA|TRBJ1-4|TRBV7-8|NA
CASSLRQPATNEKLFF
TGTGCCAGCAGCTTACGACAGCCAGCAACTAATGAAAAACTGTTTTTT
>TRBD2|TRBJ2-7|TRBV20-1|NA
CSASRLAGGFEQYF
TGCAGTGCTAGTCGACTAGCGGGGGGATTCGAGCAGTACTTC
>TRBD2|TRBJ2-5|TRBV9|NA
CASSGSGGAGETQYF
TGTGCCAGCAGCGGAAGCGGGGGGGCCGGGGAGACCCAGTACTTC
>NA|TRBJ1-6|TRBV7-6|once
CASSLAGGDYNSPLHF
TGTGCCAGCAGCTTAGCAGGGGGGGACTATAATTCACCCCTCCACTTT
>NA|TRBJ2-2|TRBV7-8|once
CASSLLQVNTGELFF
TGTGCCAGCAGCTTACTACAGGTCAACACCGGGGAGCTGTTTTTT
>TRBD1|TRBJ1-1|TRBV19|few
CASRRATAVDRPDTEAFF
TGTGCCAGTAGAAGGGCTACTGCTGTGGACAGGCCAGACACTGAAGCTTTCTTT
>NA|TRBJ1-2|TRBV4-3|NA
CASSQDWGQGGYTF
TGCGCCAGCAGCCAAGATTGGGGGCAGGGGGGCTACACCTTC
>TRBD2|TRBJ2-7|TRBV27|NA
CANRVGVSGGKKYF
TGTGCCAACAGGGTGGGGGTGAGCGGGGGGAAAAAATACTTC
>TRBD1|TRBJ2-7|TRBV4-1|once
CASSEGQGRAYEQYF
TGCGCCAGCAGCGAGGGACAGGGTAGGGCCTACGAGCAGTACTTC
>NA|TRBJ1-3|TRBV13|NA
CASSLTGVSGNTIYF
TGTGCCAGCAGCTTGACAGGAGTCTCTGGAAACACCATATATTTT
>NA|TRBJ2-7|TRBV2|few
CASSEGARTASYEQYF
TGTGCCAGCAGTGAAGGGGCCCGGACTGCCTCCTACGAGCAGTACTTC
>NA|TRBJ2-3|TRBV24-1|few
CATSHTDTDTQYF
TGTGCCACCAGTCACACCGACACAGATACGCAGTATTTT
>NA|TRBJ1-2|TRBV19|NA
CASSIGRVYGYTF
TGTGCCAGTAGTATAGGCCGGGTTTATGGCTACACCTTC
>NA|TRBJ2-3|TRBV9|NA
CASSVVNTDTQYF
TGTGCCAGCAGCGTAGTTAACACAGATACGCAGTATTTT
>TRBD2|TRBJ2-2|TRBV7-2|NA
CASSVRGGGGTGELFF
TGTGCCAGCAGCGTGAGAGGCGGGGGGGGCACCGGGGAGCTGTTTTTT
>NA|TRBJ1-1|TRBV5-4|NA
CASSETGWTEAFF
TGTGCCAGCAGCGAAACCGGGTGGACTGAAGCTTTCTTT
>NA|TRBJ2-1|TRBV15|once
CATSRPGGLYNEQFF
TGTGCCACCAGCAGACCCGGAGGGTTATACAATGAGCAGTTCTTC
>TRBD1|TRBJ1-4|TRBV2|many
CASSGTGGTNEKLFF
TGTGCCAGCAGCGGTACAGGGGGGACTAATGAAAAACTGTTTTTT
>NA|TRBJ1-1|TRBV18|NA
CASSPLSRGSGTEAFF
TGTGCCAGCTCACCCCTATCGCGGGGGTCTGGGACTGAAGCTTTCTTT
>TRBD1|TRBJ2-2|TRBV4-2|NA
CASSQDMGQVANTGELFF
TGTGCCAGCAGCCAAGATATGGGACAGGTGGCGAACACCGGGGAGCTGTTTTTT
>TRBD1|TRBJ2-5|TRBV7-7|few
CASSHSMGQGAPQYF
TGTGCTAGCAGCCATAGCATGGGACAGGGGGCGCCCCAGTACTTC
>NA|TRBJ1-2|TRBV5-1|NA
CASSLGRAPYGYTF
TGCGCCAGCAGCTTGGGGAGGGCACCCTATGGCTACACCTTC
>NA|TRBJ2-3|TRBV6-1|NA
CASSEAVAGGADTQYF
TGTGCCAGCAGTGAAGCGGTGGCGGGCGGAGCAGATACGCAGTATTTT
>TRBD1|TRBJ1-2|TRBV3-1/TRBV3-2|NA
CASSQIQGQGYTF
TGTGCCAGCAGCCAAATACAGGGACAGGGCTACACCTTC
>NA|TRBJ1-1|TRBV7-9|NA
CASSSPEGRTEAFF
TGTGCCAGCAGCTCTCCGGAGGGGCGCACTGAAGCTTTCTTT
>NA|TRBJ1-1|TRBV3-1/TRBV3-2|NA
CASSRVRLGNTEAFF
TGTGCCAGCAGCCGGGTAAGACTTGGGAACACTGAAGCTTTCTTT
>TRBD1|TRBJ2-3|TRBV5-6|once
CASSFRQGAWADTQYF
TGTGCCAGCAGCTTCCGGCAGGGGGCATGGGCAGATACGCAGTATTTT
>NA|TRBJ1-2|TRBV4-2|NA
CASSQDAGRDYGYTF
TGTGCCAGCAGCCAAGATGCAGGGAGGGACTATGGCTACACCTTC
>NA|TRBJ1-3|TRBV30|NA
CAWLPRQKNTIYF
TGTGCCTGGCTTCCACGTCAGAAGAACACCATATATTTT
>TRBD2|TRBJ2-1|TRBV2|NA
CATPGGRPSYNEQFF
TGTGCCACTCCGGGGGGTCGACCCTCCTACAATGAGCAGTTCTTC
>TRBD1|TRBJ2-7|TRBV5-6|NA
CASSLGQTGGSYEQYF
TGTGCCAGCAGCTTGGGCCAGACAGGGGGATCCTACGAGCAGTACTTC
>TRBD1|TRBJ2-7|TRBV24-1|NA
CATSDPTRTGGNEQYF
TGTGCCACCAGTGACCCGACTCGGACAGGGGGCAACGAGCAGTACTTC
>NA|TRBJ1-5|TRBV12-3/TRBV12-4|NA
CASSFKSLGPQHF
TGTGCCAGCAGTTTTAAATCGCTAGGTCCCCAGCATTTT
>NA|TRBJ2-5|TRBV23-1|NA
CASSAGGGRLADQETQYF
TGCGCCAGCAGCGCAGGGGGCGGACGACTAGCGGACCAAGAGACCCAGTACTTC
>NA|TRBJ1-3|TRBV25-1|NA
CASSELTAGSGNTIYF
TGTGCCAGCAGTGAATTGACGGCAGGCTCTGGAAACACCATATATTTT
>TRBD1|TRBJ2-1|TRBV4-3|NA
CASSQDAGGYYNEQFF
TGCGCCAGCAGCCAAGATGCAGGGGGCTACTACAATGAGCAGTTCTTC